There are many counts of the clone carrying this T cell receptor (beta chain). Researchers took RNA transcripts and amplified the TCR beta CDR3 regions from them. HTBI primers were the set used in a first-round RT-PCR of the TCR CDR3. TCRdb passed the multiplex PCR reads through MiXCR, listing each CDR3 protein once. The table records 350,000 or so distinct CDR3 sequences, about 18% of them present only once. CDR1 and CDR2 from the germline V gene are MDHEN and SYDVKM. The CDR3 contains 12 residues. Trimming cost V 6 bases and J 9 bases, with 12 bases left between them. This sample was taken from a study of T cells in Graves' hyperthyroidism and ophthalmopathy. Background on the study: The initial diagnosis was the point when peripheral blood was collected, ahead of any treatment.

This TCR derives from a woman aged 45 to 65 with Graves' hyperthyroidism. The chain is built from TRBV28 and TRBJ2-1, with D unresolved. Specimen: blood. For the CDR3, the DNA is TGTGCCAGCAGCCTAACGAGTACTGAGCAGTTCTTC. Translating gives CASSLTSTEQFF.